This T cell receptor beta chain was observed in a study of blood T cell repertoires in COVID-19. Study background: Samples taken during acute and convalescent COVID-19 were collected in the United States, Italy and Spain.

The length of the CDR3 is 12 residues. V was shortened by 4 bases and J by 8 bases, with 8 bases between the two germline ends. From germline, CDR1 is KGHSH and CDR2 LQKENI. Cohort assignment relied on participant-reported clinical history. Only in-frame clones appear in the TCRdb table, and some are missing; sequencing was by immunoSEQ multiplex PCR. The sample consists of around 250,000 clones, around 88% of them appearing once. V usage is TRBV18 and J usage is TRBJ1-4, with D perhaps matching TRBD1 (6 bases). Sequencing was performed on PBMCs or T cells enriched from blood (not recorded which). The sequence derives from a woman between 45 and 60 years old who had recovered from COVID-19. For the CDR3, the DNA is TGTGCCAGCTCACAAGACAGGGAAAAACTGTTTTTT. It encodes CASSQDREKLFF.